This T cell receptor beta chain was found in a study of read filtering for tumor transcriptome and immune sequencing. Turning to the study itself: TCR-mapped reads were about 3.5 to 11 million with IR-seq versus about 85 to 1273 with RNA-seq.

At the time of active disease, bone marrow was collected from every patient. Many counts were recorded for this clonotype. Its cognate antigen is unknown. Study-level results: Sorted CD138-negative bone marrow cells were not purified T cells.

This library used about 360 ng RNA and molecular barcoded adaptors spanning alpha/delta and beta/gamma chains. TCRdb reanalysed the reads using MiXCR and keeps one entry per CDR3 protein. The sample shows about 90,000 distinct CDR3 sequences, roughly an eighth of them seen only once. This TCR was sampled from a donor at least 40 years old with multiple myeloma. The material sequenced was a population of CD138-negative cells sorted from bone marrow.

Written as DNA, the CDR3 is TGTGCCAGCAGTTTAGAATGGTTGATGAACACTGAAGCTTTCTTT. Translating it yields CASSLEWLMNTEAFF. The chain recombines TRBV28 with TRBJ1-1; D unclear. The CDR3 extends over 15 amino acids. The germline V gene has CDR1 MDHEN and CDR2 SYDVKM. Trimming cost V 2 bases and J 0 bases, with 10 bases left between them.